This TCR beta chain derives from a study of blood T cell repertoires in COVID-19. Background on the study: Samples came from the United States, Italy and Spain, spanning acute and convalescent COVID-19. T cells, B-cell-depleted T cells, or PBMCs provided the cDNA or gDNA that served as material.

Using immunoSEQ multiplex PCR, the repertoire was profiled, and TCRdb retains in-frame clones only, with some absent. The sample lists a few hundred thousand clones; approximately 80% were seen once. The sequence derives from a woman between 40 and 55 years old with acute COVID-19. Sequencing was performed on PBMCs or T cells enriched from blood (not recorded which).

The CDR3 DNA reads TGTGCCAGCAGCCAAGGCCCGGGACAGGGGAAGATCTACGAGCAGTACTTC. It codes for CASSQGPGQGKIYEQYF. V is TRBV4-2 and J is TRBJ2-7; 10 bases line up with TRBD1. Germline values: CDR1 LGHNA, CDR2 YNFKEQ. CDR3 length: 17 residues. Unmatched junction bases numbered 9, after V lost 1 base and J lost 3 bases.